This TCR beta chain was recovered during a study of cytomegalovirus exposure and HLA in healthy donors. Background on the study: Earlier, some 180 million T cells were analyzed, and some 120 million unique TCR beta sequences were found among them. An early release of data contained approximately 80 million unique TCRs, which came from HLA-typed donors. Study-wide findings and caveats: Among CMV-associated TCR beta chains, most appeared HLA-restricted in a later analysis. For most subjects, TCR beta sequences were reported to predict HLA-A and HLA-B alleles with accuracy.

The CDR3 contains 11 residues. The PCR used 60 Vbeta and 13 Jbeta primers. Assay used: immunoSEQ multiplex PCR; TCRdb lists only in-frame clones, some missing. Of 50,000 or so clones listed, 55% to 85% are singletons. This clone was observed a few times. Its antigen remains unknown. The material sequenced was PBMCs. V and J are TRBV1 and TRBJ1-1. TRBV1 is classified as a pseudogene. The clonotype originates from a man aged 40-55 years in good health and CMV-seropositive. The CDR3 DNA is TGCACCAGCACCCCCTATACTGAAGCTTTCTTT. This sequence encodes CTSTPYTEAFF.